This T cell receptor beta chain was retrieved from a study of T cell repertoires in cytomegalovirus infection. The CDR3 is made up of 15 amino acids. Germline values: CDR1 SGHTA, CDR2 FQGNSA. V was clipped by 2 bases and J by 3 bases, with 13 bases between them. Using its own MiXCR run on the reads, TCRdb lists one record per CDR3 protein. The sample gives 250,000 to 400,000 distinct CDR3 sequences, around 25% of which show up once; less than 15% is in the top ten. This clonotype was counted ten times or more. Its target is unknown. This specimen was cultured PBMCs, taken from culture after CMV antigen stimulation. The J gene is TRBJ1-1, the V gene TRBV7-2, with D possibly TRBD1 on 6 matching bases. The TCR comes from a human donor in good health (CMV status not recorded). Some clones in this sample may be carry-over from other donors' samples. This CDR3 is CASSLNGGTDTEAFF. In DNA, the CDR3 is TGTGCCAGCAGCTTAAACGGGGGCACGGACACTGAAGCTTTCTTT.